Each of the 32 T cell receptor beta chains below was sequenced from the same sample in a study of cytomegalovirus exposure and HLA in healthy donors. Profiling relied on immunoSEQ multiplex PCR, and the TCRdb table lists in-frame clones only, not all of them. The repertoire consists of 200,000 to 250,000 clones, with around 86% occurring once and the leading ten covering 1.5% to 2%. The sequencing sample was made of PBMCs. Every receptor here comes from a woman aged 18-29 years in good health and CMV-seropositive.

The chain recombines TRBV5-6 with TRBJ2-6; 8 bases map to TRBD2. This CDR3 spans 18 amino acids. CDR1 and CDR2 from the germline V gene are SGHDT and YYEEEE. Trimming at V came to 4 bases and at J to 6 bases, leaving 15 bases not matched to a gene. The CDR3 protein is CASSPHSGSKSPANVLTF. The CDR3 DNA reads as TGTGCCAGCAGCCCCCACAGCGGGAGTAAATCCCCGGCCAACGTCCTGACTTTC.

As to this clone: In the same sample, other DNA sequences code for this CDR3. The chain joins TRBV27 to TRBJ2-7; 9 bases match TRBD2. This CDR3 spans 13 amino acids. The V gene's germline CDR1 is MNHEY and CDR2 SMNVEV (reference sequence). V was pared by 6 bases and J by 2 bases, with 2 bases of the junction left unmatched. The CDR3 DNA is TGTGCCAGCAGCCTAGCGGGGACCTACGAGCAGTACTTC. Encoded protein: CASSLAGTYEQYF.

This clone occurred once. V gene TRBV11-2 combines with J gene TRBJ2-1; D possibly corresponds to TRBD2 (6 bases). Germline V gives CDR1 SGHAT, CDR2 FQNNGV. The CDR3 consists of 15 residues. V was cut by 5 bases and J by 7 bases, with 18 bases left in between. Here the CDR3 reads CASSAIPGGHNEQFF. The CDR3, as DNA: TGTGCCAGCAGCGCAATCCCCGGGGGTCATAATGAGCAGTTCTTC.

J is TRBJ1-4 and V is TRBV14; perhaps TRBD1 as D (5 bases). The CDR3 covers 16 residues. Looked up from germline, CDR1 is SGHDN and CDR2 is FVKESK. The V gene lost 1 base and the J gene lost 5 bases, with 14 bases spanning the gap. CDR3: CASSQVLIGVNEKLFF. CDR3 in DNA: TGTGCCAGCAGCCAAGTGTTAATAGGGGTAAATGAAAAACTGTTTTTT.

The chain uses TRBV19 and TRBJ2-7, with 7 bases lining up with TRBD1. Germline lookup yields CDR1 LNHDA and CDR2 SQIVND (reference sequence). CDR3 size: 13 residues. The ends lost 6 bases at V and 3 bases at J; junction bases unmatched: 5. CDR3: CASRSGGDYEQYF. For the CDR3, the DNA is TGTGCCAGTAGGTCAGGGGGAGACTACGAGCAGTACTTC.

V gene TRBV28 combines with J gene TRBJ2-3, with 13 positions matching TRBD2. The CDR3 contains 15 residues. Unmatched junction bases numbered 7, after V lost 7 bases and J lost 6 bases. Germline V gene sequence: CDR1 MDHEN, CDR2 SYDVKM. The CDR3 DNA follows: TGTGCCAGCATTACTAGCGGGAGGGCATCGGATACGCAGTATTTT. It specifies CASITSGRASDTQYF.

This sequence joins TRBV10-3 and TRBJ2-1, with D possibly being TRBD1 (5 bases). CDR3 size: 13 residues. The ends were cut back, 1 base at V and 5 bases at J, with 6 bases in the middle. Per the germline V gene, CDR1 is ENHRY and CDR2 is SYGVKD. In DNA form, the CDR3 reads TGTGCCATCAGTGAGTTAGGGGACAATGAGCAGTTCTTC. Protein product: CAISELGDNEQFF.

This clone was observed once. The gene calls are TRBV7-9 and TRBJ2-2; 7 bases agree with TRBD1. Losses at the gene ends were 6 bases for V and 7 bases for J; bases not matched to a gene: 8. The CDR3 has 14 amino acids. Germline loops: CDR1 SEHNR, CDR2 FQNEAQ (reference sequence). CDR3 region: CASRPDRDGGELFF. Written as DNA, the CDR3 is TGTGCCAGCAGACCTGACAGGGACGGCGGGGAGCTGTTTTTT.

This chain connects TRBV27 to TRBJ2-4; tentatively, D is TRBD2 (5 bases). CDR1 is MNHEY and CDR2 is SMNVEV in the germline V gene (reference sequence). The CDR3 extends over 15 amino acids. Trimming removed 5 bases at V and 6 bases at J, with 17 bases between. The CDR3 nucleotides are TGTGCCAGCAGTCTCATCCCCGGGAATAGAAACATTCAGTACTTC. Translation gives CASSLIPGNRNIQYF.

This sequence joins TRBV5-1 and TRBJ2-1; TRBD1 matches 10 bases. The CDR3 is made up of 15 amino acids. Germline values: CDR1 SGHRS, CDR2 YFSETQ. V shed 0 bases, J shed 7 bases, and the junction held 4 bases outside the gene matches. The CDR3 spells CASSLGQGAPNEQFF. CDR3 bases: TGCGCCAGCAGCTTGGGACAGGGGGCCCCTAATGAGCAGTTCTTC.

The chain uses TRBV2 and TRBJ2-7; 13 nucleotides agree with TRBD2. The V gene's germline CDR1 is SNHLY and CDR2 FYNNEI. The V and J ends lost 8 bases and 2 bases, in that order; junction bases with no gene match: 6. CDR3 length: 15 amino acids. The CDR3 coding sequence is TGTGCCAGCCGGCGACTAGCGGGAGGAACCTACGAGCAGTACTTC. Protein sequence: CASRRLAGGTYEQYF.

There are a few counts of this clone. This rearrangement joins TRBV18 to TRBJ2-7; 7 bases line up with TRBD2. Germline V gene data show CDR1 as KGHSH and CDR2 as LQKENI. The V and J ends lost 3 bases and 0 bases, in that order; junction bases with no gene match: 8. The CDR3 contains 16 residues. Here the CDR3 DNA reads TGTGCCAGCTCACCCGAGGGGCTAGCGGACTCCTACGAGCAGTACTTC. Translated: CASSPEGLADSYEQYF.

The chain uses TRBV29-1 and TRBJ2-1; 7 bases are a match to TRBD2. The CDR3 totals 12 residues. From germline, CDR1 is SQVTM and CDR2 ANQGSEA. Germline trimming cut 5 bases from V and 7 bases from J; bases unmatched to any gene: 5. CDR3 sequence reads: CSVQGLGNEQFF. CDR3 bases: TGCAGCGTTCAAGGACTAGGAAATGAGCAGTTCTTC.

The gene calls are TRBV5-1 and TRBJ2-6; weak D call: TRBD1 (6 bases). Trimming left V 5 bases short and J 11 bases short, with 20 bases between. CDR1 is SGHRS, CDR2 YFSETQ, per germline. The CDR3 is 15 amino acids. Here the CDR3 reads CASSGWTEGSDVLTF. In nucleotides, the CDR3 is TGCGCCAGCAGTGGTTGGACAGAGGGATCAGACGTCCTGACTTTC.

This clone was found a few times. V is TRBV6-6 and J is TRBJ2-7; TRBD1 might be the D (6 bases). The CDR3 totals 12 residues. V was pared by 4 bases and J by 5 bases, with 9 bases between. Germline V gene lookup returns CDR1 MNHNY and CDR2 SVGAGI (reference sequence). CDR3 nucleotides: TGTGCCAGCAGTTGGACAGTCCACGAGCAGTACTTC. This gives the protein CASSWTVHEQYF.

The chain carries TRBV2 and TRBJ1-2; perhaps TRBD1 as D (6 bases). V lost 6 bases, J lost 6 bases, and 17 bases lay in between. The CDR3 has 14 amino acids. Per the germline V gene, CDR1 is SNHLY and CDR2 is FYNNEI. The CDR3 nucleotides read TGTGCCAGCAGCCAGACAGGTCCTATTGATGGCTACACCTTC. Translated: CASSQTGPIDGYTF.

The V and J genes are TRBV30 and TRBJ2-7, with D possibly matching TRBD1 (5 bases). V lost 5 bases and J 6 bases, leaving 17 bases between the germline ends. In germline, CDR1 is GTSNPN, CDR2 SVGIG (reference sequence). CDR3 size: 13 residues. CDR3 in amino acids: CAWGVLGRAEQYF. CDR3 coding DNA: TGTGCCTGGGGAGTACTGGGCAGGGCCGAGCAGTACTTC. The full variable domain, in which reference TRBV30 and TRBJ2-7 provide the parts outside the CDR3, is SQTIHQWPATLVQPVGSPLSLECTVEGTSNPNLYWYRQAAGRGLQLLFYSVGIGQISSEVPQNLSASRPQDRQFILSSKKLLLSDSGFYLCAWGVLGRAEQYFGPGTRLTVT.

V is TRBV28 and J is TRBJ2-1; D is ambiguous. Germline assignment: CDR1 MDHEN and CDR2 SYDVKM. The V gene lost 2 bases and the J gene lost 6 bases, with 14 bases spanning the gap. This CDR3 has 15 residues. The CDR3 DNA sequence: TGTGCCAGCAGTTTACCCCCAGGCAGCATCAATGAGCAGTTCTTC. Protein product: CASSLPPGSINEQFF.

This clone was seen once. The chain couples TRBV19 to TRBJ2-7; 7 bases agree with TRBD1. The CDR3 extends over 13 amino acids. Trimming cost V 5 bases and J 7 bases; bases outside gene matches: 8. Looked up from germline, CDR1 is LNHDA and CDR2 is SQIVND (reference sequence). For the CDR3, the DNA is TGTGCCAGTAGTCAAATAGGGGGCGGGGAGCAGTACTTC. It is translated as CASSQIGGGEQYF.

The chain has TRBV11-2 and TRBJ2-1; TRBD2 is a possible D gene (6 bases). V shed 5 bases and J shed 4 bases, with 18 bases lying between them. Germline CDR1 and CDR2: SGHAT and FQNNGV. The CDR3 consists of 16 residues. The CDR3 bases are TGTGCCAGCAGCCTCGTACCGGGGGTTTTTTACAATGAGCAGTTCTTC. Translation: CASSLVPGVFYNEQFF.

The chain joins TRBV9 to TRBJ1-5; D gene unclear. Trimming stripped 3 bases from V and 3 bases from J, with 4 bases between. Looked up from germline, CDR1 is SGDLS and CDR2 is YYNGEE. CDR3 length: 12 residues. DNA for the CDR3: TGTGCCAGCAGCGCGGTCAATCAGCCCCAGCATTTT. It is translated as CASSAVNQPQHF.

The chain is built from TRBV9 and TRBJ2-7; D unresolved. Germline loops: CDR1 SGDLS, CDR2 YYNGEE. The V and J ends lost 0 bases and 2 bases respectively, with 9 bases between them. The CDR3 extends over 14 amino acids. The CDR3 reads CASSVEAGPYEQYF. The CDR3 DNA is TGTGCCAGCAGCGTAGAGGCAGGCCCCTACGAGCAGTACTTC.

The chain uses TRBV6-1 and TRBJ2-1; the match to TRBD2 covers 9 bases. After removal of 3 bases from V and 9 bases from J, the junction contained 12 bases not matched to a gene. From germline, CDR1 is MNHNS and CDR2 SASEGT. The CDR3 contains 16 residues. The CDR3 loop reads CASSDTASGKDGEQFF. DNA for the CDR3: TGTGCCAGCAGTGATACGGCTAGCGGGAAAGACGGTGAGCAGTTCTTC.

The chain is built from TRBV20-1 and TRBJ2-1; D uncertain. Germline lookup yields CDR1 DFQATT and CDR2 SNEGSKA (reference sequence). Trimming shortened V by 6 bases and J by 9 bases, and 9 bases separated the two germline ends. This CDR3 has 10 residues. This chain's CDR3 is CSAKRSEQFF. The CDR3 DNA reads TGCAGTGCAAAGAGGAGTGAGCAGTTCTTC.

V usage is TRBV27 and J usage is TRBJ1-5; the D gene is possibly TRBD1 (5 bases). Per the germline V gene, CDR1 is MNHEY and CDR2 is SMNVEV (reference sequence). The CDR3 runs 15 residues. V was trimmed by 6 bases and J by 0 bases, leaving 12 bases between them. CDR3 residues: CASSPREYSNQPQHF. For the CDR3, the DNA is TGTGCCAGCAGCCCCAGGGAATATAGCAATCAGCCCCAGCATTTT.

The chain has TRBV5-1 and TRBJ2-2; D gene unclear. The V gene lost 0 bases and the J gene lost 5 bases, with 5 bases spanning the gap. Germline CDR1 reads SGHRS; CDR2 reads YFSETQ. This CDR3 region has 13 residues. The CDR3 protein is CASSLEITGELFF. DNA for the CDR3: TGCGCCAGCAGCTTGGAAATAACCGGGGAGCTGTTTTTT.

The rearrangement uses TRBV29-1 and TRBJ2-1, with a weak D call TRBD1 (5 bases). Germline assignment: CDR1 SQVTM and CDR2 ANQGSEA. Trimming removed 4 bases at V and 4 bases at J, with 17 bases between. The CDR3 spans 15 residues. CDR3 protein: CSVGGNSTHYNEQFF. DNA for the CDR3: TGCAGCGTTGGGGGCAACAGCACACATTACAATGAGCAGTTCTTC.

CDR3 coding DNA: TGCGCCAGCAGCCAAGGACAGGGCCGCGGCTATGGCTACACCTTC. Translated: CASSQGQGRGYGYTF. The chain recombines TRBV4-1 with TRBJ1-2; 7 nucleotides align to TRBD1. J lost 4 bases, V lost 1 base, and 6 bases had no gene match. This CDR3 comprises 15 residues. Germline CDR1 MGHRA, CDR2 YSYEKL.

This chain links TRBV5-1 with TRBJ2-7, with 7 nucleotides matching TRBD1. The CDR3 is made up of 17 amino acids. J lost 3 bases, V lost 2 bases, and 14 bases had no gene match. In germline, CDR1 is SGHRS, CDR2 YFSETQ. CDR3 residues: CASSLDTAGTVHYEQYF. DNA for the CDR3: TGCGCCAGCAGCTTAGACACGGCCGGGACAGTACACTACGAGCAGTACTTC.

V is TRBV4-1 and J is TRBJ1-1, with TRBD1 identical over 7 bases. CDR1 and CDR2 from the germline V gene are MGHRA and YSYEKL. There are 14 residues in the CDR3. With V trimmed by 1 base and J by 4 bases, 3 bases remained unmatched. The CDR3 coding sequence is TGCGCCAGCAGCCAAGCACAGGGGAGCACTGAAGCTTTCTTT. It translates to CASSQAQGSTEAFF.

The V call is TRBV29-1, the J call TRBJ2-3; TRBD1 aligns across 7 bases. CDR1 is SQVTM, CDR2 ANQGSEA, per germline. V dropped 3 bases and J dropped 4; count of bases not matched to a gene: 7. The CDR3 runs 14 residues. The CDR3 DNA follows: TGCAGCGTTGACCTGCGAGGGGGCCCAGATACGCAGTATTTT. Translation gives CSVDLRGGPDTQYF.

The chain combines TRBV15 with TRBJ2-5, with no clear D. The CDR3 runs to 13 residues. V lost 5 bases, J lost 2 bases, and 9 bases lay in between. Per the germline V gene, CDR1 is LNHNV and CDR2 is YYDKDF (reference sequence). The CDR3 region is CATSPVQQETQYF. CDR3 coding DNA: TGTGCCACCAGCCCGGTACAGCAAGAGACCCAGTACTTC.